One and the same sample provided the 20 T cell receptor beta chains below, sequenced in a study of naive and memory T cell subsets. The beta constant-region primer was an equimolar mix of two oligonucleotides covering TRBC1 and TRBC2. TCRdb used MiXCR to reprocess the UMI-ligation and nested PCR reads, holding one entry per CDR3 protein. The top ten hold 65% to 90% of the sample, which has 4,500 or so distinct CDR3 sequences, roughly 7.8% seen once. The sequenced sample was CD4+ TEMRA cells from blood. As for subset: effector memory re-expressing CD45RA, CD45RA+ CD27-. The origin of the receptors is a human donor in good health.

There are a few counts of this clonotype. The V and J genes are TRBV12-3 or TRBV12-4 and TRBJ2-7, with 8 bases that match TRBD1. The CDR3 is 14 amino acids. The ends lost 6 bases at V and 2 bases at J; junction bases unmatched: 6. CDR3 nucleotide sequence: TGTGCCAGCAGCTGGGACAGGAATACCTACGAGCAGTACTTC. This encodes CASSWDRNTYEQYF.

This clonotype appeared many times. The gene calls are TRBV20-1 and TRBJ2-7; D call uncertain. Trimming cost V 5 bases and J 8 bases, with 13 bases left between them. CDR1 and CDR2 (germline): DFQATT, SNEGSKA (reference sequence). CDR3 length equals 11 residues. The CDR3 coding sequence is TGCAGTGCTGGCTCAGGTAACAAGCAGTACTTC. Translated: CSAGSGNKQYF.

This clonotype was recorded many times. The chain joins TRBV28 to TRBJ1-6; 7 positions match TRBD1. The ends lost 8 bases at V and 2 bases at J; junction bases unmatched: 3. The germline gives CDR1 MDHEN, CDR2 SYDVKM. The CDR3 is 14 amino acids. Here the CDR3 DNA reads TGTGCCAGCGGTGGACAGGCCTATAATTCACCCCTCCACTTT. As protein: CASGGQAYNSPLHF.

This clonotype was counted at least ten times. The rearrangement links TRBV25-1 to TRBJ1-2, with D tentatively TRBD1 (5 bases). The V gene's germline CDR1 is MGHDK and CDR2 SYGVNS. This CDR3 is built from 14 residues. Deletions cut 1 base from V and 4 bases from J, with 10 bases between. CDR3 sequence (DNA): TGTGCCAGCAGTGAATCCAGGGCGCTCTATGGCTACACCTTC. Translating it yields CASSESRALYGYTF.

A few counts support this clonotype. The chain employs TRBV7-9 and TRBJ2-5; 7 nucleotides line up with TRBD1. This CDR3 spans 15 amino acids. Germline V gives CDR1 SEHNR, CDR2 FQNEAQ (reference sequence). The trim removed 6 bases at V and 3 bases at J, leaving 10 bases unmatched. CDR3 in DNA: TGTGCCAGCAGTTCATACCGGGACAGCAAAGAGACCCAGTACTTC. This sequence encodes CASSSYRDSKETQYF.

The chain combines TRBV5-4 with TRBJ2-7; TRBD1 matches at 8 bases. This CDR3 is 16 amino acids long. V was clipped by 2 bases and J by 0 bases; unmatched bases: 7. Looked up from germline, CDR1 is SGHNT and CDR2 is YYREEE (reference sequence). CDR3 residues: CASSLMGQAPSYEQYF. In DNA, the CDR3 is TGTGCCAGCAGCTTAATGGGACAGGCCCCCTCCTACGAGCAGTACTTC.

This clonotype was picked up many times. The CDR3 here is CSAGRSTSLAHEQFF. Written as DNA, the CDR3 is TGCAGTGCTGGCCGATCGACTAGCCTAGCCCATGAGCAGTTCTTC. The V call is TRBV20-1, the J call TRBJ2-1; 7 bases align to TRBD2. V was clipped by 5 bases and J by 8 bases; unmatched bases: 15. Germline CDR1 is DFQATT and CDR2 is SNEGSKA (reference sequence). The CDR3 length is 15 residues.

This clonotype was seen at least ten times. The V gene is TRBV20-1, the J gene TRBJ1-2; 7 positions agree with TRBD1. The CDR3 sequence is 12 residues long. Germline assignment: CDR1 DFQATT and CDR2 SNEGSKA (reference sequence). Unmatched junction bases numbered 0, after V lost 1 base and J lost 4 bases. CDR3 sequence: CSARAGGYGYTF. CDR3 sequence (DNA): TGCAGTGCTAGAGCAGGGGGCTATGGCTACACCTTC.

The chain is built from TRBV7-9 and TRBJ1-2; D call uncertain. Germline V gene lookup returns CDR1 SEHNR and CDR2 FQNEAQ (reference sequence). The CDR3 sequence is 15 residues long. Deletions cut 5 bases from V and 0 bases from J, with 13 bases between. CDR3 in DNA: TGTGCCAGCAGCCCCTTCCCGGTGACTAACTATGGCTACACCTTC. Translated: CASSPFPVTNYGYTF.

The V and J genes are TRBV7-6 and TRBJ2-3; the D is unclear. The germline V gene encodes CDR1 SGHVS and CDR2 FNYEAQ. There are 18 residues in the CDR3. V shed 0 bases and J shed 0 bases, with 16 bases lying between them. CDR3 coding DNA: TGTGCCAGCAGCTTAGCAGCCGGTTGGAGCCGTAGCACAGATACGCAGTATTTT. Its translation: CASSLAAGWSRSTDTQYF.

This rearrangement joins TRBV12-3 or TRBV12-4 to TRBJ2-1; no clear D gene. The CDR3 contains 16 residues. V was trimmed by 6 bases and J by 3 bases, leaving 18 bases between them. The CDR3 region is CASRPEGAGFYNEQFF. The DNA for the CDR3 is TGTGCCAGCAGGCCTGAAGGCGCCGGTTTCTACAATGAGCAGTTCTTC.

This clonotype occurred many times. The V gene is TRBV29-1, the J gene TRBJ1-4, with 12 positions matching TRBD1. V gave up 6 bases and J gave up 5 bases; unmatched junction bases: 1. Per the germline V gene, CDR1 is SQVTM and CDR2 is ANQGSEA. The CDR3 has 13 amino acids. The CDR3 DNA follows: TGCAGCGTCGGGACAGGGGGCAATGAAAAACTGTTTTTT. It yields the protein CSVGTGGNEKLFF.

The count of this clonotype is one. J is TRBJ2-7 and V is TRBV7-8; 10 bases fit TRBD1. CDR1 and CDR2 from the germline V gene are SGHVS and FQNEAQ. The CDR3 contains 14 residues. Losses at the gene ends were 5 bases for V and 3 bases for J; bases not matched to a gene: 4. The DNA of the CDR3 is TGTGCCAGCAGCGTGGGACAGGGGAGCTACGAGCAGTACTTC. It yields the protein CASSVGQGSYEQYF.

This clonotype was detected a few times. The chain is built from TRBV29-1 and TRBJ2-3, with 7 bases aligning to TRBD2. CDR1 SQVTM and CDR2 ANQGSEA come from the germline V gene. The CDR3 length is 16 residues. J gave up 3 bases and V 5 bases, and 14 bases lay outside the gene matches. This CDR3 reads CSVWGGDLILTDTQYF. DNA of the CDR3: TGCAGCGTTTGGGGGGGGGACCTTATTCTTACAGATACGCAGTATTTT.

The sample holds a few counts of this clonotype. V gene TRBV4-1 combines with J gene TRBJ2-2; no clear D gene. Germline lookup yields CDR1 MGHRA and CDR2 YSYEKL. The CDR3 spans 15 residues. V lost 3 bases and J 2 bases, leaving 10 bases between the germline ends. The CDR3 here is CASSHGRHNTGELFF. DNA for the CDR3: TGCGCCAGCAGCCATGGGCGTCATAACACCGGGGAGCTGTTTTTT.

This clonotype was seen only a few times. The chain carries TRBV10-3 and TRBJ1-1, with D possibly matching TRBD1 (6 bases). CDR1 ENHRY and CDR2 SYGVKD come from the germline V gene. This CDR3 region has 15 residues. Trimming stripped 4 bases from V and 0 bases from J, with 12 bases between. This CDR3 is CAISGRKGVNTEAFF. The DNA for the CDR3 is TGTGCCATCAGTGGTCGGAAGGGGGTGAACACTGAAGCTTTCTTT.

This clonotype was counted between two and nine times. The chain links TRBV4-1 to TRBJ1-3, with unresolved D. Germline V gene lookup returns CDR1 MGHRA and CDR2 YSYEKL. Trimming shortened V by 6 bases and J by 0 bases, and 15 bases separated the two germline ends. This CDR3 spans 16 amino acids. Written as DNA, the CDR3 is TGCGCCAGCAGTAAACAGCAGGCCAGCTCTGGAAACACCATATATTTT. It translates to CASSKQQASSGNTIYF.

This clonotype was recorded at least ten times. The chain uses TRBV2 and TRBJ2-7, with D maybe TRBD2 (6 bases). In germline, CDR1 is SNHLY, CDR2 FYNNEI. V was clipped by 6 bases and J by 0 bases, with 24 bases between them. CDR3 length: 18 amino acids. CDR3 DNA: TGTGCCAGCAGCCAAATTAGCGGCTTACTATTCCCCTCCTACGAGCAGTACTTC. Residues: CASSQISGLLFPSYEQYF.

This clonotype qualifies as medium-sized. The gene calls are TRBV13 and TRBJ2-3; D gene uncertain. Deletions cut 1 base from V and 4 bases from J, with 15 bases between. The CDR3 contains 16 residues. Germline V gene sequence: CDR1 PRHDT, CDR2 FYEKMQ (reference sequence). The CDR3 loop reads CASSLVGRLSADTQYF. The CDR3 coding sequence is TGTGCCAGCAGCTTAGTAGGAAGGCTATCGGCAGATACGCAGTATTTT.

This sequence joins TRBV30 and TRBJ1-4; D is uncertain. Germline CDR1 is GTSNPN and CDR2 is SVGIG (reference sequence). Trimming shortened V by 0 bases and J by 8 bases, and 16 bases separated the two germline ends. CDR3 length equals 15 residues. The chain's CDR3 is CAWSVELRGSEKLFF. The CDR3 DNA reads TGTGCCTGGAGTGTGGAGTTAAGAGGTTCCGAAAAACTGTTTTTT.